The 9 T cell receptor beta chains in this list originate from one sample, sequenced in a study of cytomegalovirus exposure and HLA in healthy donors. The PCR made use of 60 Vbeta and 13 Jbeta primers. Sequencing was performed with immunoSEQ multiplex PCR; in TCRdb, only in-frame clones are kept and a portion is missing. The sample totals under 200,000 clones. Sequenced: PBMCs. The receptors were sampled from a man in his thirties or forties in good health and CMV-seronegative.

The chain uses TRBV7-8 and TRBJ1-6; 11 bases fit TRBD1. V lost 2 bases, J lost 9 bases, and 18 bases stayed unmatched. Per germline, CDR1 SGHVS and CDR2 FQNEAQ. The CDR3 is made up of 20 amino acids. The CDR3 DNA reads TGTGCCAGCAGCTTAACAGGACAGGGGGCTTTTACCCTACTAGGTTCACCCCTCCACTTT. Translating it yields CASSLTGQGAFTLLGSPLHF.

The gene calls are TRBV5-1 and TRBJ1-5; 11 bases fit TRBD1. V lost 4 bases, J lost 4 bases, and 7 bases stayed unmatched. CDR1 and CDR2 from the germline V gene are SGHRS and YFSETQ. The CDR3 covers 16 residues. CDR3 sequence (DNA): TGCGCCAGCAGCAAGGACGGACAGGGGGCAAATCAGCCCCAGCATTTT. This gives the protein CASSKDGQGANQPQHF.

This chain links TRBV19 with TRBJ1-1, with a possible D match to TRBD1 (5 bases). Germline CDR1 is LNHDA and CDR2 is SQIVND (reference sequence). Trimming cost V 1 base and J 4 bases, with 10 bases left between them. The CDR3 spans 14 residues. This CDR3 is CASSIVGAVTEAFF. Written as DNA, the CDR3 is TGTGCCAGTAGTATAGTTGGGGCGGTCACTGAAGCTTTCTTT.

This rearrangement joins TRBV7-3 to TRBJ2-5; 11 positions match TRBD2. CDR3 length equals 15 residues. With 5 bases clipped from V and 2 bases from J, the junction kept 4 bases outside the gene matches. CDR1 and CDR2 (germline): SGHTA, FQGTGA. CDR3 in amino acids: CASSLVAGGQETQYF. The CDR3, as DNA: TGTGCCAGCAGCCTCGTAGCGGGAGGGCAAGAGACCCAGTACTTC.

This rearrangement joins TRBV11-2 to TRBJ2-7; TRBD1 aligns across 7 bases. Trimming took 5 bases from V and 2 from J; bases not matched to a gene: 3. CDR1 is SGHAT and CDR2 is FQNNGV in the germline V gene. The CDR3 loop spans 13 amino acids. CDR3 DNA: TGTGCCAGCAGCACGACAGGGACCTACGAGCAGTACTTC. Its translation: CASSTTGTYEQYF.

The rearrangement uses TRBV2 and TRBJ2-2, with D possibly matching TRBD2 (6 bases). The CDR3 totals 14 residues. Deletions cut 7 bases from V and 7 bases from J, with 16 bases between. The germline gives CDR1 SNHLY, CDR2 FYNNEI. The CDR3 protein is CASNRGMGVGELFF. As DNA, the CDR3 is TGTGCCAGCAACCGCGGGATGGGCGTCGGGGAGCTGTTTTTT.

The gene calls are TRBV2 and TRBJ2-7, with TRBD1 identical over 7 bases. This CDR3 is built from 15 residues. Trimming took 6 bases from V and 4 from J; bases not matched to a gene: 12. Germline lookup yields CDR1 SNHLY and CDR2 FYNNEI. CDR3 region: CASRAQGLISYEQYF. CDR3 bases: TGTGCCAGCAGGGCACAGGGGCTGATTTCTTACGAGCAGTACTTC.

The V call is TRBV6-6, the J call TRBJ1-1, with a weak D call TRBD1 (6 bases). V lost 4 bases and J 0 bases, leaving 12 bases between the germline ends. Germline V CDR1 and CDR2: MNHNY, SVGAGI (reference sequence). This CDR3 is 15 amino acids long. CDR3 loop: CASSLQGPLNTEAFF. CDR3 DNA sequence: TGTGCCAGCAGTTTGCAGGGGCCCTTGAACACTGAAGCTTTCTTT.

The chain carries TRBV2 and TRBJ1-1, with a weak D call TRBD1 (6 bases). Deletions cut 1 base from V and 4 bases from J, with 10 bases between. This CDR3 has 14 residues. Germline CDR1 reads SNHLY; CDR2 reads FYNNEI. Written as DNA, the CDR3 is TGTGCCAGCAGTGAAGAGAGGGGGTTCACTGAAGCTTTCTTT. Translating gives CASSEERGFTEAFF.